A selection of T cell receptor beta chains follows, all from one sample in a study of cytomegalovirus exposure and HLA in healthy donors. Sequencing was performed with immunoSEQ multiplex PCR; in TCRdb, only in-frame clones are kept and a portion is missing. Counted here are 85,000 to 120,000 clones, 70% to 85% occurring once; the ten biggest clones make up about 0.8%. The sample was PBMCs. These receptors all stem from a boy younger than 18 in good health and CMV-seronegative. CDR3s include the opening cysteine and the closing phenylalanine or tryptophan. A D gene is named only where the DNA matches it firmly.

TRBJ1-4 | TRBV7-9 | - | CASSSGTPGGEKLFF | TGTGCCAGCAGCTCTGGGACCCCGGGGGGTGAAAAACTGTTTTTT
TRBJ2-5 | TRBV7-9 | TRBD1 | CASSSIPDRVETQYF | TGTGCCAGCAGTTCGATCCCTGACAGGGTAGAAACCCAGTACTTC
TRBJ2-3 | TRBV5-6 | TRBD1 | CASSLRTGRVTDTQYF | TGTGCCAGCAGCTTAAGGACAGGGCGTGTAACAGATACGCAGTATTTT
TRBJ1-2 | TRBV5-6 | TRBD1 | CASSSRDRDYGYTF | TGTGCCAGCAGCTCACGGGACAGAGACTATGGCTACACCTTC
TRBJ1-1 | TRBV29-1 | TRBD1 | CSVDGTGWLGGEAFF | TGCAGCGTTGACGGGACAGGTTGGCTTGGCGGTGAAGCTTTCTTT
TRBJ2-4 | TRBV5-4 | TRBD2 | CASSQRGGQNIQYF | TGTGCCAGCAGCCAACGGGGGGGCCAAAACATTCAGTACTTC
TRBJ2-3 | TRBV4-3 | - | CASSQVELTDTQYF | TGCGCCAGCAGCCAAGTCGAGCTCACAGATACGCAGTATTTT
TRBJ2-1 | TRBV6-4 | TRBD2 | CASSPGGANEQFF | TGTGCCAGCAGCCCCGGGGGGGCCAATGAGCAGTTCTTC
TRBJ2-5 | TRBV5-1 | TRBD2 | CASGGTSGTQETQYF | TGCGCCAGCGGAGGGACTAGCGGGACCCAAGAGACCCAGTACTTC
TRBJ1-4 | TRBV18 | - | CASSPPGRGHEKLFF | TGTGCCAGCTCACCACCGGGCAGGGGACATGAAAAACTGTTTTTT
TRBJ2-2 | TRBV9 | TRBD1 | CASSQTGGVTGELFF | TGTGCCAGCAGCCAGACAGGGGGTGTTACCGGGGAGCTGTTTTTT
TRBJ2-7 | TRBV5-1 | TRBD1 | CASSSGTGGLEQYF | TGCGCCAGCAGCTCCGGGACAGGGGGCCTCGAGCAGTACTTC
TRBJ2-7 | TRBV6-5 | - | CASSYVVAGEQYF | TGTGCCAGCAGTTATGTTGTGGCCGGGGAGCAGTACTTC
TRBJ2-1 | TRBV10-1 | TRBD1 | CASSESRGLDYNEQFF | TGCGCCAGCAGTGAGTCGAGGGGGCTGGACTACAATGAGCAGTTCTTC
TRBJ1-1 | TRBV9 | - | CASGLTGSEAFF | TGTGCCAGCGGGCTAACCGGTAGTGAAGCTTTCTTT
TRBJ1-1 | TRBV5-1 | - | CASSFLQANTEAFF | TGCGCCAGCAGCTTCCTACAGGCTAACACTGAAGCTTTCTTT